These 19 T cell receptor beta chains were sequenced from one sample in a study of blood T cell repertoires in COVID-19. Sequencing used immunoSEQ multiplex PCR; TCRdb keeps in-frame clones, though not all of them. The table includes roughly 240,000 clones, more than 65% detected once. The specimen was peripheral blood. All receptors come from a man aged 40-49 years who had recovered from COVID-19.

V is TRBV6-6 and J is TRBJ2-5, with D possibly TRBD2 on 7 matching bases. Germline lookup yields CDR1 MNHNY and CDR2 SVGAGI (reference sequence). The CDR3 extends over 16 amino acids. Trimming shortened V by 2 bases and J by 0 bases, and 13 bases separated the two germline ends. CDR3 sequence (DNA): TGTGCCAGCAGTTACGGACTAGGGGGGTACCAAGAGACCCAGTACTTC. Its translation is CASSYGLGGYQETQYF.

The chain carries TRBV7-9 and TRBJ2-4, with D possibly being TRBD2 (6 bases). Per the germline V gene, CDR1 is SEHNR and CDR2 is FQNEAQ (reference sequence). The CDR3 contains 14 residues. V lost 5 bases to trimming and J lost 8 bases, with 16 bases between them. CDR3 sequence: CASSTTSQVDIQYF. The CDR3 nucleotides are TGTGCCAGCAGCACAACTAGCCAAGTCGACATTCAGTACTTC.

The J gene is TRBJ2-3, the V gene TRBV9; D is unresolved. This CDR3 has 12 amino acids. Germline V CDR1 and CDR2: SGDLS, YYNGEE. V lost 3 bases, J lost 4 bases, and 6 bases lay in between. The CDR3 DNA reads as TGTGCCAGCAGCGGCGGAGCAGATACGCAGTATTTT. As protein: CASSGGADTQYF.

V and J are TRBV2 and TRBJ2-7, with D possibly being TRBD1 (6 bases). The CDR3 is made up of 16 amino acids. Trimming pared 5 bases from V and 6 bases from J, leaving 23 bases between. Germline lookup yields CDR1 SNHLY and CDR2 FYNNEI. The CDR3: CASSRDATGQTGEQYF. The CDR3 nucleotides are TGTGCCAGCAGTAGGGACGCGACAGGACAAACGGGCGAGCAGTACTTC. Together with reference TRBV2 and TRBJ2-7, the CDR3 gives the full variable domain: EPEVTQTPSHQVTQMGQEVILRCVPISNHLYFYWYRQILGQKVEFLVSFYNNEISEKSEIFDDQFSVERPDGSNFTLKIRSTKLEDSAMYFCASSRDATGQTGEQYFGPGTRLTVT.

V usage is TRBV7-8 and J usage is TRBJ2-7; 11 nucleotides line up with TRBD2. CDR1 is SGHVS, CDR2 FQNEAQ, per germline. Unmatched junction bases numbered 4, after V lost 3 bases and J lost 3 bases. The CDR3 is 15 residues long. CDR3 DNA sequence: TGTGCCAGCAGCTTTAGCGGGAGGGCTCTCTACGAGCAGTACTTC. This codes for CASSFSGRALYEQYF.

V usage is TRBV6-2 or TRBV6-3 and J usage is TRBJ2-3; 10 positions agree with TRBD2. V lost 5 bases to trimming and J lost 1 base; unmatched junction nucleotides: 3. CDR1 and CDR2 from the germline V gene are MNHEY and SVGEGT. The CDR3 is 15 amino acids. The CDR3 here is CASSRGLAGTDTQYF. The DNA of the CDR3 is TGTGCCAGCAGTCGCGGACTAGCGGGCACAGATACGCAGTATTTT.

The chain couples TRBV5-1 to TRBJ1-2, with 8 bases aligning to TRBD1. This CDR3 spans 17 amino acids. V shed 3 bases, J shed 8 bases, and the junction held 18 bases outside the gene matches. Germline V gene sequence: CDR1 SGHRS, CDR2 YFSETQ. This chain's CDR3 is CASSSVTGDPPPRGYTF. In nucleotides, the CDR3 is TGCGCCAGCAGCTCGGTGACAGGGGACCCTCCTCCTAGGGGCTACACCTTC.

The V and J genes are TRBV9 and TRBJ2-5; TRBD1 is a possible D gene (5 bases). The CDR3 loop spans 14 amino acids. The V and J ends lost 0 bases and 2 bases respectively, with 8 bases between them. Germline V gene lookup returns CDR1 SGDLS and CDR2 YYNGEE. CDR3 in amino acids: CASSVDRQQETQYF. Written as DNA, the CDR3 is TGTGCCAGCAGCGTAGATCGACAGCAAGAGACCCAGTACTTC.

V gene TRBV9 combines with J gene TRBJ2-1; 13 bases align to TRBD2. Germline assignment: CDR1 SGDLS and CDR2 YYNGEE. The CDR3 has 16 amino acids. Trimming took 2 bases from V and 1 from J; bases not matched to a gene: 0. In DNA, the CDR3 is TGTGCCAGCAGCGTGACTAGCGGGAGGTCCTACAATGAGCAGTTCTTC. Translated: CASSVTSGRSYNEQFF.

J is TRBJ1-2 and V is TRBV7-9, with D hard to call. From germline, CDR1 is SEHNR and CDR2 FQNEAQ (reference sequence). This CDR3 spans 15 amino acids. V lost 1 base to trimming and J lost 1 base, with 10 bases between them. The CDR3 region has the DNA TGTGCCAGCAGCTTAGTTGTGGGCAGTAACTATGGCTACACCTTC. Its protein product is CASSLVVGSNYGYTF.

The rearrangement joins TRBV27 to TRBJ1-1; 9 bases are shared with TRBD1. This CDR3 has 14 amino acids. V trimming: 6 bases; J trimming: 7 bases; junction bases outside the gene matches: 9. Germline V gene data show CDR1 as MNHEY and CDR2 as SMNVEV (reference sequence). Written as DNA, the CDR3 is TGTGCCAGCAGCCCGATCCGACAGGGGGTTGAAGCTTTCTTT. Its protein product is CASSPIRQGVEAFF.

The V gene is TRBV11-3, the J gene TRBJ1-1, with D unclear. This CDR3 comprises 13 residues. Germline V gives CDR1 SGHNT, CDR2 YENEEA. Trimming left V 3 bases short and J 7 bases short, with 12 bases between. In DNA form, the CDR3 reads TGTGCCAGCAGCTTGTTTTTGAGTGGTGAAGCTTTCTTT. Translating it yields CASSLFLSGEAFF.

The V call is TRBV19, the J call TRBJ1-3, with TRBD1 as a possible D gene (5 bases). The length of the CDR3 is 15 residues. Per the germline V gene, CDR1 is LNHDA and CDR2 is SQIVND (reference sequence). Deletions cut 2 bases from V and 0 bases from J, with 8 bases between. CDR3 residues: CASSISGNSGNTIYF. As DNA, the CDR3 is TGTGCCAGTAGTATATCAGGGAACTCTGGAAACACCATATATTTT.

This chain uses TRBV2 with TRBJ1-1, with unresolved D. Germline CDR1 reads SNHLY; CDR2 reads FYNNEI. The CDR3 loop spans 14 amino acids. V lost 6 bases and J lost 1, with 12 bases in between. The CDR3 bases are TGTGCCAGCAGCCCCATCTTGAGGAACACTGAAGCTTTCTTT. Amino acid sequence: CASSPILRNTEAFF. Full variable domain (rest looked up from reference TRBV2 and TRBJ1-1): EPEVTQTPSHQVTQMGQEVILRCVPISNHLYFYWYRQILGQKVEFLVSFYNNEISEKSEIFDDQFSVERPDGSNFTLKIRSTKLEDSAMYFCASSPILRNTEAFFGQGTRLTVV.

J is TRBJ1-1 and V is TRBV5-1, with D perhaps matching TRBD1 (6 bases). Per the germline V gene, CDR1 is SGHRS and CDR2 is YFSETQ. This CDR3 comprises 15 residues. With 5 bases removed from V and 0 bases from J, the gap between germline ends came to 14 bases. CDR3 DNA sequence: TGCGCCAGCAGGTTCCAGACAGGCATGAACACTGAAGCTTTCTTT. Its translation: CASRFQTGMNTEAFF.

The chain uses TRBV4-3 and TRBJ2-7, with TRBD1 matching 9 bases. Germline loops: CDR1 LGHNA, CDR2 YSLEER. J gave up 4 bases and V 3 bases, and 4 bases lay outside the gene matches. This CDR3 contains 14 residues. This CDR3 reads CASSHRTGDYEQYF. The CDR3 region has the DNA TGCGCCAGCAGCCATCGGACAGGGGATTACGAGCAGTACTTC.

Only one count was recorded for this clone. The chain joins TRBV4-3 to TRBJ1-2; weak D call: TRBD1 (5 bases). CDR1 LGHNA and CDR2 YSLEER come from the germline V gene. V was trimmed by 4 bases and J by 0 bases, leaving 12 bases between them. The CDR3 consists of 15 residues. The CDR3 nucleotides are TGCGCCAGCAGCCCTGACTCGACAGCTAACTATGGCTACACCTTC. This sequence encodes CASSPDSTANYGYTF.

V gene TRBV5-6 combines with J gene TRBJ1-2, with D possibly being TRBD1 (6 bases). Germline V gene lookup returns CDR1 SGHDT and CDR2 YYEEEE. V lost 5 bases, J lost 0 bases, and 11 bases lay in between. This CDR3 has 14 residues. The CDR3 reads CASRLQGANYGYTF. CDR3 DNA sequence: TGTGCCAGCAGATTACAGGGAGCTAACTATGGCTACACCTTC.

The chain recombines TRBV27 with TRBJ2-7; weak D call: TRBD2 (6 bases). Germline CDR1 and CDR2: MNHEY and SMNVEV (reference sequence). V was clipped by 5 bases and J by 1 base, with 18 bases between them. The CDR3 has 16 residues. The CDR3: CASSRDSRGTSYEQYF. The CDR3 DNA sequence: TGTGCCAGCAGTAGGGACTCTCGAGGGACTTCCTACGAGCAGTACTTC.